Listed below are T cell receptor beta chains from one sample, sequenced in a study of blood T cell repertoires in COVID-19. The table came from immunoSEQ multiplex PCR; TCRdb's copy has only in-frame clones and leaves some out. The repertoire holds some 370,000 clones, with 83% as singletons. Sequencing input: PBMCs or T cells enriched from blood (not recorded which). These receptors all stem from a woman aged 50 to 65 who had recovered from COVID-19. Both conserved end residues are part of each CDR3.

j_call,v_call,cdr3_aa
TRBJ1-2,TRBV5-6,CASSSRGLYTF
TRBJ1-3,TRBV30,CAWSVRLGQSGNTIYF
TRBJ1-2,TRBV2,CASSFRGVRPSAGSNYGYTF
TRBJ2-3,TRBV11-2,CASSPEGTNTQYF
TRBJ2-3,TRBV9,CASSVAWRESTDTQYF
TRBJ1-2,TRBV5-1,CASSGDRVWYGYTF
TRBJ2-7,TRBV7-6,CASSPERGGLYEQYF
TRBJ2-5,TRBV5-6,CASSFFRGETQYF
TRBJ2-5,TRBV5-8,CASSLGQVQETQYF
TRBJ2-3,TRBV10-3,CAISGGAADTQYF
TRBJ2-2,TRBV29-1,CSVEVFALSSNTGELFF
TRBJ1-2,TRBV28,CASSFLSGGLSGYTF
TRBJ2-5,TRBV6-4,CASARSGAPEETQYF
TRBJ1-2,TRBV7-2,CASSQKGRTLGYTF
TRBJ2-7,TRBV24-1,CATSGSLVRGAGEQYF
TRBJ2-5,TRBV27,CASSPWSGLQETQYF
TRBJ2-1,TRBV4-3,CASSQYTRSGDEQFF
TRBJ2-5,TRBV29-1,CSVAQGMRETQYF
TRBJ2-7,TRBV6-4,CASTGPGDPGEQYF
TRBJ2-2,TRBV19,CASSPGLASTGELFF
TRBJ1-1,TRBV7-9,CASNRQDHTEAFF
TRBJ1-4,TRBV30,CAWDRGLGEKLFF
TRBJ1-1,TRBV19,CASSIDPQGPNTEAFF
TRBJ2-3,TRBV29-1,CSVELLGKTQYF
TRBJ1-3,TRBV5-4,CASSERRGNGNTIYF
TRBJ1-2,TRBV11-3,CASSLGQRYGYTF
TRBJ1-4,TRBV5-4,CASSLDRDYEKLFF
TRBJ1-3,TRBV6-6,CASSYQANSGNTIYF
TRBJ1-2,TRBV5-3,CATRRTFGYTF